Reported below is one T cell receptor beta chain. Clones were read by immunoSEQ multiplex PCR, and TCRdb kept only the in-frame ones, dropping some. Altogether approximately 130,000 clones are present, about 87% being singletons, with the ten largest covering around 3%. The data were obtained in a study of control samples from healthy donors and cancer patients. Trimming cost V 3 bases and J 0 bases, with 12 bases left between them. The CDR3 is made up of 16 amino acids. Germline V gives CDR1 LNHDA, CDR2 SQIVND (reference sequence). Sequencing was performed on blood. The chain recombines TRBV19 with TRBJ2-1, with D unresolved. The receptor was derived from a man in his 60s in good health. The CDR3 DNA is TGTGCCAGTAGTATGGGTCGGACCTTCTCCTACAATGAGCAGTTCTTC. This codes for CASSMGRTFSYNEQFF.